This T cell receptor beta chain came from a study of T cell responses to AZD1222 COVID-19 vaccine. Points from the study as a whole: Targets within unmutated variant regions were reportedly found for nearly half of spike-specific TCRs. Just six or seven AZD1222 recipients tested seropositive at baseline. Most donors were white British and more were female, and clonal diversity was possibly underestimated.

As regards this clone: Its target is not known.

The V and J ends lost 3 bases and 5 bases, in that order; junction bases with no gene match: 5. Germline CDR1 SGHNT, CDR2 YYREEE (reference sequence). The CDR3 runs to 14 residues. Second doses were pooled across both intervals (about 4 or about 12 weeks). The method was immunoSEQ multiplex PCR; TCRdb's version includes in-frame clones alone and lacks a portion of them. The table includes approximately 150,000 clones, 80% to 95% detected once. This sequence joins TRBV5-4 and TRBJ2-5, with 9 positions matching TRBD1. The sample in question was peripheral blood, obtained 28 days after the second AZD1222 dose. The TCR was taken from an adult who received the AZD1222 COVID-19 vaccine. CDR3 sequence reads: CASSSGQGWETQYF. The CDR3 bases are TGTGCCAGCAGCTCGGGACAGGGCTGGGAGACCCAGTACTTC.